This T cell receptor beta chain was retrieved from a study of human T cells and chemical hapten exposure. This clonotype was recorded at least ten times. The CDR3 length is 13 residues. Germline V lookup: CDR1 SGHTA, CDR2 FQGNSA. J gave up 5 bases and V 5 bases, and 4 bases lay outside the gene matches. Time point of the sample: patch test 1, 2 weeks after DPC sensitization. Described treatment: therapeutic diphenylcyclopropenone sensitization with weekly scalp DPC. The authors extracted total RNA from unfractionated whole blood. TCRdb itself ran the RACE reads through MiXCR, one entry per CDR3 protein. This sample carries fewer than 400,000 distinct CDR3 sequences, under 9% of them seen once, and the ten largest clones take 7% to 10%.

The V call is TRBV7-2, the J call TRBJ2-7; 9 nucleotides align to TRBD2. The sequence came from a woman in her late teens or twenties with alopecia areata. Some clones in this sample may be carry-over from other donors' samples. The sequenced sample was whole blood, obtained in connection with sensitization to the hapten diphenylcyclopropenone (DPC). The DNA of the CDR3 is TGTGCCAGCAGCCAAGCGGGGGGCGACGAGCAGTACTTC. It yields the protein CASSQAGGDEQYF.